This T cell receptor (beta chain) stems from a study of blood T cell repertoires in COVID-19 (dated by TCRdb to 2019 to 2021). Context from the whole study: The collaborator samples originated in the United States, Italy and Spain and spanned the acute and convalescent phases of COVID-19. The samples were drawn from the first 160 participants of the ongoing ImmuneRACE study and from some 1,300 subjects provided by 6 global collaborators. The sample metadata nearly always contained a de-identified subject ID, COVID-19 status, age in years and sex. Where HLA class I and class II types were available, the types were taken from metadata supplied by the sample provider, not from assay-based typing. The dataset comprised deeply sampled blood TCRbeta repertoires from subjects exposed to, actively infected with, or recovered from COVID-19. The prospective study material was composed of cDNA or gDNA derived from T cells, B-cell-depleted T cells, or PBMCs. The repertoires were released in a freely available public database intended as a resource for research on the immune response to SARS-CoV-2.

TCRbeta CDR3 regions were amplified from genomic DNA by means of the immunoSEQ Assay, a bias-controlled multiplex PCR. Turning to the authors' computational methods: Within the assay, amplification of reference gene primers was used to estimate how many nucleated cells each sample contained. To quantify the absolute abundance of each unique TCRbeta CDR3 rearrangement, sequence reads were collapsed and filtered. Productive Simpson clonality was computed per sample as the square root of Simpson's diversity index over productive rearrangements. TCRdb mirrors the immuneACCESS table, restricted to in-frame sequences. Some clones are absent from its copies; in checked studies, under half trace to an unresolved V gene, and the reason for the others is unknown. V and J calls and clone size follow that table, whereas D and trimming were derived from the DNA. For this sample there are some 90,000 clones; 65% to 90% appear just once. The ten largest clones capture around 1.3% of the sample.

The paper as a whole reports these results and caveats: Clinical and demographic metadata were provided uncurated, with the amount varying by source and participant.

Whole blood was collected in K2EDTA tubes by collaborating institutions according to the institutions' own protocols. Collaborator samples were shipped for TCRbeta analysis as frozen whole blood, isolated PBMCs, or DNA extracted from either sample type. To note about this clone: Its binding antigen is unknown. The input lacks base qualities; no much larger clone sits a single base away.

CDR1 and CDR2, looked up from the germline V gene, are LGHNT and FRNRAP. Trimming leaves V shorter by 6 bases and J shorter by 8 bases, with the junction holding 7 bases beyond the gene matches. From cysteine to phenylalanine, the CDR3 is 13 amino acids long. Only the CDR3 portion is preserved as DNA: 39 bases, with reading frame beginning at the first base. The chain uses TRBV12-5 and TRBJ2-1; 7 central nucleotides agree with TRBD1. Sequenced material: peripheral blood. The TCR sequence derives from a man aged 80 or over with active or convalescent COVID-19. The nucleotides read TGTGCTAGTGGACAGGGGTCGGTCCATGAGCAGTTCTTC. This encodes CASGQGSVHEQFF. Joined to the reference TRBV12-5 and TRBJ2-1 proteins, this CDR3 gives the full variable domain: DARVTQTPRHKVTEMGQEVTMRCQPILGHNTVFWYRQTMMQGLELLAYFRNRAPLDDSGMPKDRFSAEMPDATLATLKIQPSEPRDSAVYFCASGQGSVHEQFFGPGTRLTVL.